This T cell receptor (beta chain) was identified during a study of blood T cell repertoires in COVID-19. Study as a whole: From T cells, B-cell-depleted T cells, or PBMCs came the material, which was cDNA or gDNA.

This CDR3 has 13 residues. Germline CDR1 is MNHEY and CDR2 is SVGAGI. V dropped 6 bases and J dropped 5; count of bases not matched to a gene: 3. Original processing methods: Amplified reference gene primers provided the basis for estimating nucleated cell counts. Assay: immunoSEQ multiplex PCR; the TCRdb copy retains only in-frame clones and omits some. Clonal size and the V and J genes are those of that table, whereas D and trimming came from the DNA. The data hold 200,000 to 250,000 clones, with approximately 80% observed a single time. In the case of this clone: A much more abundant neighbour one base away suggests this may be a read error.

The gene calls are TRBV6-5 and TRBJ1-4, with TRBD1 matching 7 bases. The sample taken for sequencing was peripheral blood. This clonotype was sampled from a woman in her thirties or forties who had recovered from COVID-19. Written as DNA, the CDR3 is TGTGCCAGCAGACCACAGGGGAATGAAAAACTGTTTTTT. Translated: CASRPQGNEKLFF.